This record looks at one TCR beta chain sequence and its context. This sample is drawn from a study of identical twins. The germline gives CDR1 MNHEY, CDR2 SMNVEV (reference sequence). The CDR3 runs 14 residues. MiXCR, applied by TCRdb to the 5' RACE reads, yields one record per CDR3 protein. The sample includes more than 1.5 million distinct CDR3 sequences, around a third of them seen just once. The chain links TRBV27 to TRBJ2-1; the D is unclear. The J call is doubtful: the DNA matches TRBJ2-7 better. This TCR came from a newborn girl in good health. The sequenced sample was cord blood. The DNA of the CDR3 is TGTGCCAGCAGTTCCCAGCAGCCCTACAATGAGCAGTACTTC. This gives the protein CASSSQQPYNEQYF.